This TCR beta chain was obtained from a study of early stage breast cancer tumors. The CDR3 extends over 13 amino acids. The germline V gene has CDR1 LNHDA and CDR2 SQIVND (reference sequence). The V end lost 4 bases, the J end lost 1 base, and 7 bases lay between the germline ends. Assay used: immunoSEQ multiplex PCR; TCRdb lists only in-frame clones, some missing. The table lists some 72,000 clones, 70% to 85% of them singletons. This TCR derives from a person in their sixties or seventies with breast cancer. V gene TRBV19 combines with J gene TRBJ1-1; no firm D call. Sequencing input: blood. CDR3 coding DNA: TGTGCCAGTAGTAGGCCTCCGAACACTGAAGCTTTCTTT. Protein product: CASSRPPNTEAFF.